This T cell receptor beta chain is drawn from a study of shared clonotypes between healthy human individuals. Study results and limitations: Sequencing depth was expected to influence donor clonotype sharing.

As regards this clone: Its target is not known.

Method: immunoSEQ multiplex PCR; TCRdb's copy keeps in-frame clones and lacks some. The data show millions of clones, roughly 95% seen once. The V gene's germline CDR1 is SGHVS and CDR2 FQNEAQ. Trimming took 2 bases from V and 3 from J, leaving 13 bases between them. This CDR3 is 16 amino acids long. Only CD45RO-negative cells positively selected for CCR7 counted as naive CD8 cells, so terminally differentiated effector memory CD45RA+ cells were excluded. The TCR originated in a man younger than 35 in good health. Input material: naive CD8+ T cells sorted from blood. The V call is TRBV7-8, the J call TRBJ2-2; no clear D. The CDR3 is CASSLSSAGYTGELFF. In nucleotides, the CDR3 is TGTGCCAGCAGCTTAAGTTCGGCAGGATACACCGGGGAGCTGTTTTTT.